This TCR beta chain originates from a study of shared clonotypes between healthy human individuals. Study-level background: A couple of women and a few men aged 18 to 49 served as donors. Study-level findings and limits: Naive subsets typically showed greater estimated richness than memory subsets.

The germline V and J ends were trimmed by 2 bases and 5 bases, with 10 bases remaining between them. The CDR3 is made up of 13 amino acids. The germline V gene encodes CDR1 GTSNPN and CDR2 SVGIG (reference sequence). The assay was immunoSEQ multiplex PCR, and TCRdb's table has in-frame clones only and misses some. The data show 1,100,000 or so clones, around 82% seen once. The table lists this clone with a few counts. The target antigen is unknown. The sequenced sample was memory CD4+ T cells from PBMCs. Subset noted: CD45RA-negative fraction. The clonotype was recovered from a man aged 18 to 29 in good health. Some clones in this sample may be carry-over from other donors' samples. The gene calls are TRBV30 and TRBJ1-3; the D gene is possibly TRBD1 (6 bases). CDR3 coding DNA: TGTGCCTGGAGTCCGGACAGCAGAAACACCATATATTTT. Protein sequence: CAWSPDSRNTIYF.